The following is a T cell receptor beta chain sequence with its context. Its antigen has not been determined. There are no base qualities to consult, and no much larger clone falls within one base. RNA was extracted with the RNeasy kit and 0.5 to 1 ug was reverse transcribed using random hexamers. The immunoSEQ multiplex PCR assay, which covers 54 Vbeta and 13 Jbeta segments, was used to amplify TCR beta CDR3 regions. PCR amplification bias was corrected by using a synthetic template baseline for primer optimization and computational correction. The published analysis was carried out like this. Reads were assigned to V, D and J genes according to IMGT and analyzed in immunoSEQ Analyzer, with only productive sequences retained. Clonality was calculated as one minus the Shannon entropy normalized by log2 of the number of productive unique sequences. Public and private clones were assessed among the 100 most prevalent clones of each patient and control. A clone was defined as Susac-specific if it was absent from the healthy and MS cohorts, from roughly 980 published viral clones and from other ImmuneACCESS disease sequences. The raw public reads went through TCRdb reprocessing: fastp at Q25, MiXCR clone calling, in-frame beta chains kept. Rows are unified per CDR3 protein, each entry keeping the most common DNA and genes. None of the V and J calls come from the authors' own analysis; TCRdb made them. For this sample there are fewer than 350,000 distinct CDR3 sequences; about 88% appear just once. Around 0.18% of the sample belongs to the ten largest clones.

CDR1 and CDR2 are read off the germline V gene as MDHEN and SYDVKM. Trimming at the junction amounts to 8 bases on V and 0 bases on J, and the germline ends lie 18 bases apart. From the cysteine through the phenylalanine, the CDR3 covers 16 amino acids. Here the CDR3 DNA is all that survives: 48 bases in frame from base 1. These data come from a study of CD8 T cells in Susac syndrome (dated by TCRdb to about 2019). With regard to the full study: Repertoire sequencing was used to test whether CD8+ T cell activation and differentiation in Susac syndrome was antigen driven. The clonality of the CD8+ T cell repertoire was compared across about 12 healthy donors, about 14 Susac syndrome patients and around 16 multiple sclerosis patients. Results and caveats for the whole study, not just this receptor: The number of individuals in the TCR sequencing and HLA analysis was acknowledged as relatively small.

Peripheral blood CD8+ and CD4+ T cells from healthy donors, Susac syndrome patients and multiple sclerosis patients were profiled using high-throughput TCR beta sequencing. The multiple sclerosis controls were treatment-naive patients who had stable or active relapsing-remitting disease and met the revised McDonald criteria. Bulk CD8+ and CD4+ T cells were purified by magnetic negative isolation, while CD8+ TEMRA cells were enriched using FACS. Blood was drawn into EDTA tubes, processed within 24 hours, and PBMCs were isolated by density gradient centrifugation. PBMCs intended for TCR sequencing were frozen in liquid nitrogen and were later thawed in a 37 degrees C water bath. The sorted or isolated CD4+, CD8+ and CD8+ TEMRA cells had a purity of 90% or higher.

The rearrangement combines TRBV28 with TRBJ2-3, with TRBD2 tentatively as D gene (6 bases match). This sequence originates from a human donor with multiple sclerosis. The sample comprised CD8+ T cells from PBMCs. The CDR3 loop reads CASQLTRGSSTDTQYF. The DNA reads as follows: TGTGCCAGCCAGTTAACGCGGGGATCTAGCACAGATACGCAGTATTTT.